What follows describes a single TCR beta chain. Between the trimmed V and J ends, which lost 5 bases and 4 bases, there was a span of 10 bases. The germline V gene encodes CDR1 SGHNT and CDR2 YENEEA. The CDR3 is made up of 13 amino acids. The record originates from a study of PD-1 blockade in mismatch repair-deficient tumors. Whole-study context: All were previously treated, progressing patients with 12 mismatch repair-deficient cancer types.

This table comes from immunoSEQ multiplex PCR, and its TCRdb copy is limited to in-frame clones, with some not included. Of some 48,000 clones in the sample, around 77% were seen once. The chain carries TRBV11-3 and TRBJ2-3, with unresolved D. The sequenced sample was PBMCs, obtained before pembrolizumab treatment. The TCR sequence derives from an adult with mismatch repair-deficient cancer. The CDR3: CASSPEPSDTQYF. The CDR3 coding sequence is TGTGCCAGCAGCCCAGAGCCGTCAGATACGCAGTATTTT.